This T cell receptor (beta chain) was documented in a study of early T cells in non-severe SARS-CoV-2 infection. About the research overall: Sequenced bulk RNA came from whole blood that was unsorted, and chains were unpaired.

This clonotype was seen at least ten times. Germline V gene data show CDR1 as SGHKS and CDR2 as YYEKEE (reference sequence). Trimming removed 10 bases from V and 0 bases from J; junction bases left unmatched: 3. The CDR3 spans 13 residues. The TCR library protocol attached unique molecular identifiers to the individual cDNA molecules. Each CDR3 protein is one row after TCRdb ran MiXCR on the 5' RACE reads. The sample holds around 58,000 distinct CDR3 sequences, just under 5% seen once. The TCR sequence derives from an adult who was a healthcare worker with PCR-confirmed SARS-CoV-2 infection or an uninfected control (not recorded which). Sequencing was carried out using whole blood. The chain links TRBV5-5 to TRBJ2-3, with 9 bases matching TRBD2. CDR3 protein: CASSGESTDTQYF. The CDR3 DNA reads TGTGCCTCTAGCGGGGAAAGCACAGATACGCAGTATTTT. The full variable domain, in which reference TRBV5-5 and TRBJ2-3 provide the parts outside the CDR3, is DAGVTQSPTHLIKTRGQQVTLRCSPISGHKSVSWYQQVLGQGPQFIFQYYEKEERGRGNFPDRFSARQFPNYSSELNVNALLLGDSALYLCASSGESTDTQYFGPGTRLTVL.